This T cell receptor beta chain was profiled in a study of T cell repertoires in cytomegalovirus infection. Study context: The authors used CMV epitopes that were HLA-C-restricted (recently identified) and HLA-B-restricted (well studied). It can be stated that public TCR beta signatures indicated CMV infection as well as a matching HLA type. Regarding the study as a whole: Carriage of CMV together with the relevant HLA was identifiable through cumulative public TCR beta family frequency. HLA-C-restricted TCR beta clonotypes specific for CMV led the ex vivo response.

The germline CDR1 and CDR2 sequences are SSHAT and FNYEAQ (reference sequence). The CDR3 is 16 residues long. One entry per CDR3 protein, called by TCRdb with MiXCR from the reads. The sample carries about 47,000 distinct CDR3 sequences, roughly 19% recorded once. As to this clonotype: Its antigen is undetermined. Germline is not matched at one junction end, which may reflect a read error.

The chain links TRBV7-7 to TRBJ2-3; 9 bases match TRBD2. The material was CD8+ T cells from cultured PBMCs, obtained from culture after CMV antigen stimulation. The source is a human donor in good health (CMV status not recorded). Some clones in this sample may be carry-over from other donors' samples. CDR3 region: CASSPGLAASTDTQYF. CDR3 DNA sequence: TGTGCTAGCAGCCCGGGACTAGCCGCTAGCACAGATACGCAGTATTTT.